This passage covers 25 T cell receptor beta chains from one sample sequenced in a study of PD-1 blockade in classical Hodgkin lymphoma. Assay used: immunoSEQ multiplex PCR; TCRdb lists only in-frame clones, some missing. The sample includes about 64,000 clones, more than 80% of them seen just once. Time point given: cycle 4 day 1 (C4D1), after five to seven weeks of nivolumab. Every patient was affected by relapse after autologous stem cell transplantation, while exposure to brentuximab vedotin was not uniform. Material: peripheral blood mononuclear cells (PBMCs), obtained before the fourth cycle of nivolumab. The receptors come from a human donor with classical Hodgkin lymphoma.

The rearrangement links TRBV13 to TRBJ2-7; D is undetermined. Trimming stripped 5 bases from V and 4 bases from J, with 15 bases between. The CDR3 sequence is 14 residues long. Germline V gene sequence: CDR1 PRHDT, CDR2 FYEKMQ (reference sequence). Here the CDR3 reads CASSHSLSWYEQYF. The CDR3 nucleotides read TGTGCCAGCAGCCACTCTCTAAGTTGGTACGAGCAGTACTTC.

CDR3 bases: TGTGCCAGCAATGTTGCTAGCACAGATACGCAGTATTTT. It codes for CASNVASTDTQYF. The chain is built from TRBV2 and TRBJ2-3, with no clear D. The germline gives CDR1 SNHLY, CDR2 FYNNEI. The CDR3 has 13 amino acids. Trimming removed 7 bases from V and 0 bases from J, with 8 bases in between.

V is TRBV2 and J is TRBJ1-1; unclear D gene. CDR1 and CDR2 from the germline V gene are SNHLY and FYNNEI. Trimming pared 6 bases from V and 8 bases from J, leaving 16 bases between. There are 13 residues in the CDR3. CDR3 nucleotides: TGTGCCAGCAGGGGAGGGTTGGTGGCCGAAGCTTTCTTT. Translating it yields CASRGGLVAEAFF.

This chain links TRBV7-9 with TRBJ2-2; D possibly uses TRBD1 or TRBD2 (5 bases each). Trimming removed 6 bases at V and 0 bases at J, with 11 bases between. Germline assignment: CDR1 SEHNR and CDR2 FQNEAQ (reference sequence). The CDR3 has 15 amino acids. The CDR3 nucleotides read TGTGCCAGCAGTTTCAGGGACGCGAACACCGGGGAGCTGTTTTTT. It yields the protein CASSFRDANTGELFF.

CDR3 nucleotides: TGTGCCAGCAGCTTCGGGACTAGTTACAATGAGCAGTTCTTC. As protein: CASSFGTSYNEQFF. V gene TRBV5-4 combines with J gene TRBJ2-1, with 8 bases matching TRBD2. J gave up 4 bases and V 2 bases, and 2 bases lay outside the gene matches. The CDR3 length is 14 residues. Germline V gene lookup returns CDR1 SGHNT and CDR2 YYREEE (reference sequence).

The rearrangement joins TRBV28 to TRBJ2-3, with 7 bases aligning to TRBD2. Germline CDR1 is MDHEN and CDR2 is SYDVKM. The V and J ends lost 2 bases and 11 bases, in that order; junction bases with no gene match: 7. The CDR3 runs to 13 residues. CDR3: CASSLGTERGQYF. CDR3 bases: TGTGCCAGCAGTTTAGGTACGGAGCGGGGGCAGTATTTT.

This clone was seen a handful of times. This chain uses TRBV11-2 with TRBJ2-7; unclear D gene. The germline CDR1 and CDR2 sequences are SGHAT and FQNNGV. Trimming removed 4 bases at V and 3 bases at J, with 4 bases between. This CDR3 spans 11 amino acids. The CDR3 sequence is CASSSYYEQYF. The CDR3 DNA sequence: TGTGCCAGCAGCTCCTACTACGAGCAGTACTTC.

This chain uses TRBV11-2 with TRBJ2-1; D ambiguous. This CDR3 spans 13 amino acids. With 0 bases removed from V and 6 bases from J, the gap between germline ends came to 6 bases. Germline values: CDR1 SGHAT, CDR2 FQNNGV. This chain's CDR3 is CASSLEVFNEQFF. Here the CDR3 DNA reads TGTGCCAGCAGCTTAGAAGTTTTCAATGAGCAGTTCTTC.

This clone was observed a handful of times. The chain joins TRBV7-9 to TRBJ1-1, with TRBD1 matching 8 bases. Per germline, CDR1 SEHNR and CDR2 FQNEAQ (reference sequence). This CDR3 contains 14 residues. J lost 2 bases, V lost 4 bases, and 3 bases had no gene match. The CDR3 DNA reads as TGTGCCAGCAGCTCCGGGACAGGAAACACTGAAGCTTTCTTT. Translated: CASSSGTGNTEAFF.

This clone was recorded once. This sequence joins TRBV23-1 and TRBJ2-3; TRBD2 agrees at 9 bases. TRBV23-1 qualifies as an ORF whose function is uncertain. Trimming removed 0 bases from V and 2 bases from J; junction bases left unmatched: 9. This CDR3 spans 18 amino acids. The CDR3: CASSQSPGASGDTDTQYF. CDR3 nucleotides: TGCGCCAGCAGTCAATCGCCAGGGGCTAGCGGGGACACAGATACGCAGTATTTT.

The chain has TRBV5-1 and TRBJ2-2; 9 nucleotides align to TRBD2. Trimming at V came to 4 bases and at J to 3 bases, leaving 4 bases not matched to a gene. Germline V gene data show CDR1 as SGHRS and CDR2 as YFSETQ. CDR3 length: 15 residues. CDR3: CASSRLAGDTGELFF. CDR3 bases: TGCGCCAGCAGCAGATTAGCGGGAGACACCGGGGAGCTGTTTTTT.

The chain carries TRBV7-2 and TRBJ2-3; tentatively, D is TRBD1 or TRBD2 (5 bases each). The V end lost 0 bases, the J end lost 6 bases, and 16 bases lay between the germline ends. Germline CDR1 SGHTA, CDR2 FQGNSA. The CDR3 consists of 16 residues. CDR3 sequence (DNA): TGTGCCAGCAGCTTAGCCCCCAGAGAGGGGCGGGATACGCAGTATTTT. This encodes CASSLAPREGRDTQYF.

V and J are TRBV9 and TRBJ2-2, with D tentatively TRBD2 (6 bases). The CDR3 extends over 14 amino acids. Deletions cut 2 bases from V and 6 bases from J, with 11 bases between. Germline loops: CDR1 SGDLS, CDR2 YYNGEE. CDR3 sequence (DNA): TGTGCCAGCAGCGTTACCGGGAGTGCCGGGGAGCTGTTTTTT. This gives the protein CASSVTGSAGELFF.

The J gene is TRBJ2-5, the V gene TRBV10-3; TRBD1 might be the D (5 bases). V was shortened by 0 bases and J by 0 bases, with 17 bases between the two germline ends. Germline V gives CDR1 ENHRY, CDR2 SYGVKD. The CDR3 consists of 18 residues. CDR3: CAISESRPDRPYQETQYF. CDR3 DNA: TGTGCCATCAGTGAGTCGAGGCCCGACAGACCGTACCAAGAGACCCAGTACTTC.

The DNA for the CDR3 is TGTGCCAGCAGCCAAGAGGGGGGTCAGGAGCCCCAGCATTTT. This sequence encodes CASSQEGGQEPQHF. This chain joins TRBV4-2 and TRBJ1-5; possibly TRBD1 for D (5 bases). The CDR3 has 14 amino acids. V was clipped by 0 bases and J by 8 bases, with 11 bases between them. The germline gives CDR1 LGHNA, CDR2 YNFKEQ.

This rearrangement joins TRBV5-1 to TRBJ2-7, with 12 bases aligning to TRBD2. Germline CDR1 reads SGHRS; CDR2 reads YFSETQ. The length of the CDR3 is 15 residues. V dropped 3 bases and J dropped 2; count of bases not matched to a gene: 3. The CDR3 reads CASSYGLAGTYEQYF. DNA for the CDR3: TGCGCCAGCAGCTACGGACTAGCGGGGACCTACGAGCAGTACTTC.

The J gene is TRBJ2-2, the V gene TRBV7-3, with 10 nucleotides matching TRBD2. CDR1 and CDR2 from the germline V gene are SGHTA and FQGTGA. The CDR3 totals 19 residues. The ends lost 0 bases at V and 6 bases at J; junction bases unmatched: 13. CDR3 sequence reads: CASSLTSRTSGFGSGELFF. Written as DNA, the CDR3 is TGTGCCAGCAGCTTAACGTCAAGGACTAGCGGATTCGGGTCCGGGGAGCTGTTTTTT.

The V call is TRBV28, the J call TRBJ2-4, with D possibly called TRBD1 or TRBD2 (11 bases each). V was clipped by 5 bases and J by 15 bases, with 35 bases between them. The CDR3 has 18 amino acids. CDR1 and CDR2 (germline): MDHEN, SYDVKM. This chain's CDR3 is CASSPPGQGGTSGRALYF. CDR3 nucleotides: TGTGCCAGCAGTCCCCCGGGACAGGGGGGGACTAGCGGACGAGCTTTGTACTTC.

The CDR3 sequence is CASSLAGQGNEQYF. Written as DNA, the CDR3 is TGCGCCAGCAGCTTGGCGGGACAGGGGAACGAGCAGTACTTC. The chain links TRBV5-1 to TRBJ2-7, with 10 bases identical to TRBD1. The V and J ends lost 0 bases and 5 bases, in that order; junction bases with no gene match: 2. The CDR3 covers 14 residues. The germline gives CDR1 SGHRS, CDR2 YFSETQ.

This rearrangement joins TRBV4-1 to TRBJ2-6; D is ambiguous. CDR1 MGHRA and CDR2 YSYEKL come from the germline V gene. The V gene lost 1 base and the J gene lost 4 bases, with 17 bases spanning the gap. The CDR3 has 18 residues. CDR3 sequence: CASSQGGAVHPGANVLTF. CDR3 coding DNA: TGCGCCAGCAGCCAAGGCGGTGCCGTTCACCCAGGGGCCAACGTCCTGACTTTC.

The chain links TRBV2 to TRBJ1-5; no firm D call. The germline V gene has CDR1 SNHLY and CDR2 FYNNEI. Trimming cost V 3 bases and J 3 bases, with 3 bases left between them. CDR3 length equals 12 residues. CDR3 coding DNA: TGTGCCAGCAGTGACTACAATCAGCCCCAGCATTTT. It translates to CASSDYNQPQHF.

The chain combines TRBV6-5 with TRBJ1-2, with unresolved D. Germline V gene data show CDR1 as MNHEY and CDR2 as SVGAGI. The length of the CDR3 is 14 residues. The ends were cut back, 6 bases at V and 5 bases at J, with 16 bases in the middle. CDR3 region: CASSAFMQPYGYTF. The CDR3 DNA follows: TGTGCCAGCAGCGCCTTTATGCAACCGTATGGCTACACCTTC.

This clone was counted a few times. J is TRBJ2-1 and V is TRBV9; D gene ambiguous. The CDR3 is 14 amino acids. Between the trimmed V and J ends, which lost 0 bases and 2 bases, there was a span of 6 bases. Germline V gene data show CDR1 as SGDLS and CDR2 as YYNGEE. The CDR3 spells CASSVVNAYNEQFF. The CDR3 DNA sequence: TGTGCCAGCAGCGTAGTGAACGCCTACAATGAGCAGTTCTTC.

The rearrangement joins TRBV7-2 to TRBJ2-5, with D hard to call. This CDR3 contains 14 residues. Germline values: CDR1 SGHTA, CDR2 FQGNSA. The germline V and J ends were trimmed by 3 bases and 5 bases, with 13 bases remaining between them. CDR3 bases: TGTGCCAGCAGCTTGGGGTATGGGGTGGAGACCCAGTACTTC. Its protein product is CASSLGYGVETQYF.

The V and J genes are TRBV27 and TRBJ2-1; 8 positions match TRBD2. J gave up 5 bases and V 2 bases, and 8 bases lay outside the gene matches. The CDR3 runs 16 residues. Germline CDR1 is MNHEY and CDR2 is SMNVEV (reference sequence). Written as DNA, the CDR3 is TGTGCCAGCAGTTTACGGTCGGGGGGGCTTAACAATGAGCAGTTCTTC. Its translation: CASSLRSGGLNNEQFF.